This T cell receptor beta chain comes out of a study of cytomegalovirus exposure and HLA in healthy donors (TCRdb year 2017). Background for the entire study: An earlier analysis of 587 of the donors reported 276 Gb of sequence data and 117 million unique TCR beta sequences from 150 million to 200 million T cells. An early release that covered 640 HLA-typed donors contained about 300 gigabases of sequencing data and 70 million to 100 million unique TCR sequences. Of the 398 genotyped donors, 75% to 85% were placed in the genetic ancestry cluster associated with self-reported Caucasian donors. The study aimed to test whether signatures of past pathogen exposure could be identified by cataloging public T cell receptors. The T cell repertoires of some 670 subjects were profiled by immunosequencing and related to cytomegalovirus serostatus. Along with the approximately 650-subject first cohort, a separate validation cohort of some 130 different subjects was used. To predict cytomegalovirus infection status, the study combined high-throughput TCR immunosequencing, statistical association of individual TCRs with disease status, and machine learning. In a later analysis, previously published TCR beta repertoires from 666 donors were re-analyzed and high-resolution HLA genotyping was added so that TCR occurrence patterns could be studied. Rather than using new phenotypic data, the later analysis identified candidate immune exposures from TCR beta sequences and from how often those sequences occurred across donors. In an earlier analysis of 500 to 650 of the donors, high-throughput TCR beta sequencing was used to judge whether each TCR beta V gene segment behaved as functional or pseudogenic. Donor age, sex, ethnicity and CMV serostatus were collected together with the repertoire data. A later genetic analysis used genome-wide SNP genotypes for about 60% of the roughly 700 donors, treating that subset as a discovery cohort. Every repertoire in the discovery cohort had been generated on one and the same sequencing platform. HLA typing included class I and class II loci at four-digit resolution. The number of typed donors differed by locus: about 620-630 for A, B, C, DRB1 and DQB1; 500 to 550 for DQA1; around 580 for DPA1; and 450 to 480 for DPB1. Roughly 5 DR-DQ haplotypes were handled as single units for association and clustering, since linkage in the cohort was strong. Among some 410 genotyped donors of the cohort, an average of approximately 240,000 unique TCR beta nucleotide sequences were sequenced per donor, around 20% of them non-productive. What the research found in general, with its limitations: According to a later analysis, parvovirus B19, influenza, CMV and Epstein-Barr virus appeared linked to several top co-occurrence clusters. According to a later analysis, TCR association rates differed among HLA loci, with DRB1 alleles showing the most associated TCRs and HLA-C alleles showing the fewest. Because HLA typing was unavailable for some donors at each locus, only the typed subset was used in association tests. A later analysis found that most CMV-associated TCR beta chains appeared HLA-restricted, with HLA associations seemingly driven largely by CMV exposure. A later genetic analysis reported fewer N-insertions in productive TCRs among donors in an Asian-associated ancestry cluster than the roughly 700-donor mean. A total of 164 TCR beta chains were listed by the study as associated with cytomegalovirus. The authors suggested that the approach could potentially be extended to other disease states and immunological phenotypes. In an earlier analysis of around 500 of the donors, most TCR beta V segments appeared in productive rearrangements about 87% or about 30% of the time, broadly matching IMGT annotations. The 87-base-pair reads could not distinguish some IMGT-functional V segments, including TRBV6-2 and TRBV6-3, so those segments were excluded. A cluster of highly shared sequence variants was judged likely to be a technical artifact of the sequencing pipeline. A further reported finding was that TCR beta sequences accurately predicted the HLA-A and HLA-B alleles for most subjects in the first cohort. Across donors, most TCR sequences were observed very rarely, whereas some public TCRs were present in many individuals. Linkage disequilibrium might explain the correlated functional status among segregating V segments, but an unknown experimental factor could not be ruled out. About 17 rarely observed V segments, including chromosome 9 orphons, were excluded from the earlier analysis of several hundred of the donors because counts were too low. When HLA alleles, especially DR and DQ, strongly co-occurred, attributing TCR associations to individual alleles was difficult. In a later analysis, HLA-associated TCR beta chains were found to be more clonally expanded and to have lower generation probabilities than equally common non-associated chains. V-gene and J-gene trimming of TCR beta chains was associated with a missense DCLRE1C variant in a later genetic analysis, and the association was replicated in an independent cohort. At a false discovery rate of 0.05, a later analysis linked 16,951 TCR beta sequences to specific HLA alleles. For the cohort, immune exposure information was limited to CMV serostatus. Sequencing depth was assumed to be roughly uniform across donors in the presence/absence analyses, though that assumption may not hold. In vitro tests confirmed that three of the cytomegalovirus-associated TCR beta chains recognize cytomegalovirus antigens. This cohort had only TCR beta chains sequenced, and the lack of alpha or paired-chain data limited which features could be detected. Cytomegalovirus status was reported to be diagnosed by the classifier with high specificity and sensitivity in both the original and validation cohorts.

The germline ends are 16 bases apart after V is trimmed by 7 bases and J by 5 bases. The germline V gene yields MNHNS for CDR1 and SASEGT for CDR2. The CDR3 starts with the cysteine, ends with the phenylalanine, and has 14 residues. Only CDR3 DNA is held: 42 bases, read in frame from base 1. Regarding this clone: Which antigen it targets is not known. The input lacks base qualities; no much larger clone sits a single base away.

The cohort comprised 710 or so healthy bone marrow donors. At the time of sampling, all cohort members were nominally healthy, though unrecorded immune exposures were likely present. CMV serostatus was recorded as positive for some 300 and negative for about 50% of the 666 cohort members, whereas no CMV serostatus was recorded for the donor in question. Every donor gave a peripheral blood sample, and the peripheral blood mononuclear cells from that sample were used for TCR beta sequencing. Genomic DNA extraction from the blood cell samples was performed with the Qiagen DNeasy Blood Extraction Kit. Library preparation used the immunoSEQ multiplex PCR assay. The multiplex PCR relied on a mix of 60 forward primers for TCR Vbeta segments and 13 reverse primers for TCR Jbeta segments. A multiplex PCR assay on genomic DNA amplified the CDR3 region of rearranged TCR beta genes. On the Illumina HiSeq System, the amplified TCR beta libraries were sequenced as 87-base-pair reads. The published analysis was carried out like this. Across the 670 or so repertoires, a later analysis counted tens of millions of unique TCR beta chains, 9.5 million to 13 million of which were shared by at least two donors. To remove PCR and sequencing errors, raw reads were error-corrected and collapsed into unique sequences using a nearest-neighbor algorithm that merged closely related sequences. To assign V, D and J gene segments, CDR3 sequences were aligned to IMGT reference sequences. For a sequence to be retained, at least a six-nucleotide match to both a V gene segment and a J gene segment was required. Rearrangements were called productive when the CDR3 lacked stop codons and stayed in frame with V and J; all others were non-productive. Following IMGT convention, CDR3 was defined as the stretch from the second conserved V-encoded cysteine to the conserved J-encoded phenylalanine. The earlier analysis of roughly 590 of the donors excluded any sequence lacking an unambiguous match to a single V gene segment. An earlier analysis of a few hundred of the donors classified V segments as functional when productive rearrangements were above 56.7% and as segregating when the standard deviation between donors was above 5%. To diagnose cytomegalovirus status from the catalog of TCR beta chain sequences, a statistical classification framework was built. In a later analysis, TCR nucleotide sequences were compared against IMGT/GENE-DB human TR gene sequences so that V and J genes could be assigned. The TCRdist pipeline was used in a later analysis to assign CDR3 sequences and most-parsimonious VDJ recombination scenarios. In a later analysis, each TCR beta chain was defined by its CDR3 amino acid sequence together with its V-gene family, and reads lacking a unique V-gene family were excluded. As a way to deal with suspected cross-contamination and a sequencing artifact, a later analysis dropped over 550 nucleotide sequences that were highly shared and had low generation probability. In a later analysis, a clonal expansion index was calculated for each public chain from normalized within-repertoire ranks of inferred template counts. Generation probabilities in a later analysis came from a VDJ recombination model fitted to out-of-frame rearrangements, and those results were checked against IGoR. A later analysis scored TCR-TCR, TCR-HLA and TCR-CMV co-occurrence with hypergeometric tests, applying a repertoire-size bias correction to TCR pairs. To estimate false discovery rates, a later analysis permuted the HLA or CMV assignments 20 times. In a later analysis, co-occurring TCRs were grouped using DBSCAN, and TCRdist sequence similarity was added for clustering within HLA-allele-positive subsets. For co-occurrence clustering, repertoires with fewer than 30,000 or more than 120,000 public chains were excluded, along with four to six repertoires with anomalous nucleotide sharing. Drawn from immuneACCESS, this table holds only the in-frame rearrangements with V and J called that TCRdb kept. Clones are partly lost; checked studies trace under half to an unresolved V gene and leave the rest unexplained. The DNA gave D and trimming, while V, J and clone size come from that table. This sample lists about 42,000 clones; about 47% were detected once. The ten largest clones take up over 10% of the sample.

The chain is made from TRBV6-1 and TRBJ2-3; matching of 7 bases hints at TRBD2 as the D gene. The sequence was obtained from a human donor in good health. Sequenced input: PBMCs. The sequenced DNA is TGTGCCAGCACCCTGGCGGGGGCGGGAGATACGCAGTATTTT. This gives the protein CASTLAGAGDTQYF.